This T cell receptor (beta chain) is from a study of shared clonotypes between healthy human individuals. Whole-study results and caveats: Only blood was sampled; tissue repertoires likely differ.

A remark on this clone: Antigen unknown.

V shed 5 bases and J shed 2 bases, with 22 bases lying between them. The V gene's germline CDR1 is MDHEN and CDR2 SYDVKM. The CDR3 is 17 residues long. TCRdb's copy holds only in-frame clones and misses some; the assay was immunoSEQ multiplex PCR. The sample yields approximately 440,000 clones, 70% to 80% seen once. The rearrangement links TRBV28 to TRBJ2-7; TRBD2 is a possible D gene (6 bases). This clonotype originated in a woman in her 40s in good health. Some clones in this sample may be carry-over from other donors' samples. Sequencing was carried out using PBMCs. CDR3 in DNA: TGTGCCAGCAGTCTGACGGGACTTGCGACACGAACCTACGAGCAGTACTTC. As protein: CASSLTGLATRTYEQYF.